This paragraph covers one T cell receptor (beta chain) sequence. Its antigen is still unknown. CDR1 is DFQATT and CDR2 is SNEGSKA in the germline V gene (reference sequence). The CDR3 spans 13 residues. V dropped 5 bases and J dropped 5; count of bases not matched to a gene: 3. This sample was included in a study of human T cells and chemical hapten exposure. Study outcomes and limitations: Controls formed significantly fewer large CDR3 similarity clusters than expanded TCRs did. DPC sensitization did not alter TCRs above 1 in 1000 frequency.

What the library attached to individual cDNA molecules were unique molecular identifiers. MiXCR, run by TCRdb on the RACE reads, gives a single entry per CDR3 protein. The repertoire holds about 180,000 distinct CDR3 sequences, with around 30% as singletons. Time point: pre-sensitization, week 0. Treatment in this sample: therapeutic diphenylcyclopropenone sensitization with weekly scalp DPC. Every patch test was put on after a blood sample was taken. The chain recombines TRBV20-1 with TRBJ2-7; 13 bases map to TRBD2. The source is a woman aged 30 to 39 with alopecia areata. Some clones in this sample may be carry-over from other donors' samples. The starting material was whole blood, obtained in connection with sensitization to the hapten diphenylcyclopropenone (DPC). The CDR3, as DNA: TGCAGTGCTGGAGGACTAGCGGGGGACGAGCAGTACTTC. Translated, it gives CSAGGLAGDEQYF.